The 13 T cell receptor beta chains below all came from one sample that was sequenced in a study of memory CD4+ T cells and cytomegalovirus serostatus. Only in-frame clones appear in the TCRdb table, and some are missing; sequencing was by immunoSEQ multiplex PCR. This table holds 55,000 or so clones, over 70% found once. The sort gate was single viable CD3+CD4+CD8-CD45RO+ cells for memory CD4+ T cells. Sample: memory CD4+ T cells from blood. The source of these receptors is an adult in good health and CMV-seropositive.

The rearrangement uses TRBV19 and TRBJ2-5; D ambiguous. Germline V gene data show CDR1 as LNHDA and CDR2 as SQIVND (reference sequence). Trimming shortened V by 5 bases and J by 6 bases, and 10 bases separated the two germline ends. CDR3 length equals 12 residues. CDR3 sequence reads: CASSGPPKTQYF. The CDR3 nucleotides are TGTGCCAGTAGTGGGCCCCCGAAGACCCAGTACTTC. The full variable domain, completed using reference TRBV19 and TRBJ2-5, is DGGITQSPKYLFRKEGQNVTLSCEQNLNHDAMYWYRQDPGQGLRLIYYSQIVNDFQKGDIAEGYSVSREKKESFPLTVTSAQKNPTAFYLCASSGPPKTQYFGPGTRLLVL.

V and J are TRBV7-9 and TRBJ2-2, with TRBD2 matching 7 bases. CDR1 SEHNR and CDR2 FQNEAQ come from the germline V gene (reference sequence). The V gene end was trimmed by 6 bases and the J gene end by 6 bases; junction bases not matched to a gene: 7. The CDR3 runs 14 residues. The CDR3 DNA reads TGTGCCAGCAGGCGTACTAGCGACGCCGGGGAGCTGTTTTTT. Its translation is CASRRTSDAGELFF.

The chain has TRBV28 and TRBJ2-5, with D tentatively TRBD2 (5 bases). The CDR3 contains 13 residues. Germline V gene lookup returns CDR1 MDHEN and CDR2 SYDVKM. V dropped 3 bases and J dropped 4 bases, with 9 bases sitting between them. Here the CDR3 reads CASSFGGRETQYF. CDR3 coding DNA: TGTGCCAGCAGTTTCGGTGGGAGAGAGACCCAGTACTTC.

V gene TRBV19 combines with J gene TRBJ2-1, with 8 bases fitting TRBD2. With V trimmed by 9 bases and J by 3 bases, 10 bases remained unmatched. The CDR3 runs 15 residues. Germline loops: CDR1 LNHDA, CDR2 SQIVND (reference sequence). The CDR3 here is CARREGGRGYNEQFF. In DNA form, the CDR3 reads TGTGCCAGACGGGAGGGGGGCCGTGGCTACAATGAGCAGTTCTTC.

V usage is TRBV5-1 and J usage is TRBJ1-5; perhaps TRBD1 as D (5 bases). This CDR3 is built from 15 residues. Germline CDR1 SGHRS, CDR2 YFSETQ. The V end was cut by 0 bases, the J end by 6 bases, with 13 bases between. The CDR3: CASSLDGAFSQPQHF. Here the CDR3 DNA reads TGCGCCAGCAGCTTGGACGGGGCCTTCAGTCAGCCCCAGCATTTT.

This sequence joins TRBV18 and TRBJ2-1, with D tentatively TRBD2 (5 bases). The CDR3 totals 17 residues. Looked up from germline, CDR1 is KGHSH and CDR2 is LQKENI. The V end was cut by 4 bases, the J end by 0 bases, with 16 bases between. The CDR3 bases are TGTGCCAGCTCACTGTCGACTGGCGCGGGCTCCTACAATGAGCAGTTCTTC. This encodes CASSLSTGAGSYNEQFF.

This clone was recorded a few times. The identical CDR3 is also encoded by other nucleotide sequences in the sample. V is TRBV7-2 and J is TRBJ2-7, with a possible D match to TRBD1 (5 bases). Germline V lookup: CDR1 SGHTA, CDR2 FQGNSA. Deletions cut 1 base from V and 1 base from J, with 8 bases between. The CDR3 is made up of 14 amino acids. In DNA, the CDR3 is TGTGCCAGCAGCTTAGGGGGCATATCCTACGAGCAGTACTTC. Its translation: CASSLGGISYEQYF.

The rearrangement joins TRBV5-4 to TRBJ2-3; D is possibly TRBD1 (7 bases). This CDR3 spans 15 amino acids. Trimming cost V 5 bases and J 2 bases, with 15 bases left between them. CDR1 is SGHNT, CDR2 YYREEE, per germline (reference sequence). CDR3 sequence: CASRRSGGLTDTQYF. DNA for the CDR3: TGTGCCAGCAGACGTTCAGGGGGGCTCACAGATACGCAGTATTTT.

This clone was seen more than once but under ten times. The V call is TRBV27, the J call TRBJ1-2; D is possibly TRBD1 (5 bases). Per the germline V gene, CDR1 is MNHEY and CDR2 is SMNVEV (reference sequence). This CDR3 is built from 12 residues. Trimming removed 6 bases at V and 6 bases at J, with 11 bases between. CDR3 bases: TGTGCCAGCAGGCCCACAGGTAATGGCTACACCTTC. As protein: CASRPTGNGYTF.

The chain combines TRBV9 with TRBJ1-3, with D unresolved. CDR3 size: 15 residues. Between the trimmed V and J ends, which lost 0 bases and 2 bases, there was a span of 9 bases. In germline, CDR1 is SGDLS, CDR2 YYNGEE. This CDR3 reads CASSVGTATGNTIYF. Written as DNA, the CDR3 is TGTGCCAGCAGCGTAGGGACTGCAACTGGAAACACCATATATTTT.

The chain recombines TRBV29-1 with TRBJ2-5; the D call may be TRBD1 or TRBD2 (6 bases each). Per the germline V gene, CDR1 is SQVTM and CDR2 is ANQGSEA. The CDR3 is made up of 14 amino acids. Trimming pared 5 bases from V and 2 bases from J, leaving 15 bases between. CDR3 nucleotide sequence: TGCAGCGTTCAAAGAGGGGGGTGGCAAGAGACCCAGTACTTC. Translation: CSVQRGGWQETQYF.

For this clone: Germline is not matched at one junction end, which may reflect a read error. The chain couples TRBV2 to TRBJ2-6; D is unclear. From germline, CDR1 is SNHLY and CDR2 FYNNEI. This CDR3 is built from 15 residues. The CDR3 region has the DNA TGTGCCAGCAGGGAAGAAGCCTCTGGGGCCAACGTCCTGACTTTC. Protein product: CASREEASGANVLTF.

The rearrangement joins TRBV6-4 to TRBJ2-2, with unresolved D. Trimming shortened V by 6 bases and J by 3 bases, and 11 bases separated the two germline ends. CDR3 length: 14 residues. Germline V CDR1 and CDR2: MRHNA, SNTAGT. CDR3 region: CASRTYSDTGELFF. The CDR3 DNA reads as TGTGCCAGCAGAACGTACAGCGACACCGGGGAGCTGTTTTTT.